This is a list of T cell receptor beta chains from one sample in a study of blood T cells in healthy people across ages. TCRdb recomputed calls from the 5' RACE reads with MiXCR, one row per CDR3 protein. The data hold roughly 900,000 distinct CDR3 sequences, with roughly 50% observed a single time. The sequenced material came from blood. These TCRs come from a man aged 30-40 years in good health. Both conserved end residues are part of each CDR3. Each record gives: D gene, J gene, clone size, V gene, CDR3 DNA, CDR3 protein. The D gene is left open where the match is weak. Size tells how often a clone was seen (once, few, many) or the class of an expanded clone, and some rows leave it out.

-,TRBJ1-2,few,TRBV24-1,TGTGCCACCAGTGGGAACTGGATGGCCTATGGCTACACCTTC,CATSGNWMAYGYTF
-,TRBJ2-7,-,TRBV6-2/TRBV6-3,TGTGCCAGCAAGCTTGGGGTAGGATCCTACGAGCAGTACTTC,CASKLGVGSYEQYF
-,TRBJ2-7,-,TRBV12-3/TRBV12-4,TGTGCCAGCACGGAAGGGAATTACGAGCAGTACTTC,CASTEGNYEQYF
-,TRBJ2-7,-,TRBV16,TGTGCCGGCGGGATCGGGACAGAGCTACAGGGGCAGTACTTC,CAGGIGTELQGQYF
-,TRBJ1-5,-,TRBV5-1,TGCGCCAGCAGGTTGGGCTCAGGTGCCGACAATCAGCCCCAGCATTTT,CASRLGSGADNQPQHF
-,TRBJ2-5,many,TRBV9,TGTGCCAGCAGCGTAGGACAGCAAGAGACCCAGTACTTC,CASSVGQQETQYF
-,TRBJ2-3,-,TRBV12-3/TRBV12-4,TGTGCCAGCAGTTTATCCCGGAGGGCAGATACGCAGTATTTT,CASSLSRRADTQYF
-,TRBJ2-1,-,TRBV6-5,TGTGCCTCCCAGGGGTCATCAACGGGTGAGCAGTTCTTC,CASQGSSTGEQFF
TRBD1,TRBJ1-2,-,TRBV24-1,TGTGCCACCAGTGACTCGGGACAGGGGGGAGCTAACTATGGCTACACCTTC,CATSDSGQGGANYGYTF
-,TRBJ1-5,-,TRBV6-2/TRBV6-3,TGTGCCAGCAGCGGCACCGGACAGCTCAATCAGCCCCAGCATTTT,CASSGTGQLNQPQHF
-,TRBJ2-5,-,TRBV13,TGTGCCAGCAGCTTGGGTCAGGGAGAGCAAGAGACCCAGTACTTC,CASSLGQGEQETQYF
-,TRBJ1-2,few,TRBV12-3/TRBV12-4,TGTGCCAGCAGTTCCCTTGACCAAGGCTACACCTTC,CASSSLDQGYTF
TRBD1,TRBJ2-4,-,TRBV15,TGTGCCACCAGCAGAGGGGCCGGGACAGGGTTAAATGAGCAGTACTTC,CATSRGAGTGLNEQYF
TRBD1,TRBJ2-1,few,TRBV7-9,TGTGCCAGCAGCTTCCCCCGGACAGGGATGAATGAGCAGTTCTTC,CASSFPRTGMNEQFF
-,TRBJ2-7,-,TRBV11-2,TGTGCCAGCAGCTCAACCGGGAACCTCTACGAGCAGTACTTC,CASSSTGNLYEQYF
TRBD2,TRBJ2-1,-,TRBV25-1,TGTGCCAGTACGGGGACTAGCGGTTACAATGAGCAGTTCTTC,CASTGTSGYNEQFF
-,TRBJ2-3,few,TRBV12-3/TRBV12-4,TGTGCCACAAAAAAACGAGGGGGGTGGGGTAGCACAGATACGCAGTATTTT,CATKKRGGWGSTDTQYF
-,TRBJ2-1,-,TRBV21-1,TGTGCCAGCAGCAAAGCCTCAGCCGGGACTAGCCCCAGCTCCTACAATGAGCAGTTCTTC,CASSKASAGTSPSSYNEQFF
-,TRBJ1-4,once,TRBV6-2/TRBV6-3,TGTGCCAGTGTGGCAATGGACTCAACTAATGAAAAACTGTTTTTT,CASVAMDSTNEKLFF
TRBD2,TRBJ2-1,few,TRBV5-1,TGCGCCAGCAGCTTCGGACTAGCGGACGAGCAGTTCTTC,CASSFGLADEQFF
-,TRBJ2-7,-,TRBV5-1,TGCGCCAGCAGCTTGCCGGAACTAGAAGAGCAGTACTTC,CASSLPELEEQYF
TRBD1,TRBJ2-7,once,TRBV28,TGTGCCAGCCTAGGGGCAGGGGGATCCGACGAGCAGTACTTC,CASLGAGGSDEQYF
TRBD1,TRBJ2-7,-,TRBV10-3,TGTGCCATCGAGGCGGGACAGGGAGGTTCCGAGCAGTACTTC,CAIEAGQGGSEQYF
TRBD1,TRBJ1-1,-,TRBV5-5,TGTGCCGGTAGCTTCACCCAGGGGGCTACTGAAGCTTTCTTT,CAGSFTQGATEAFF
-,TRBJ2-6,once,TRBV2,TGTGCCAGCACTAGATTAGACACCTCTGGGGCCAACGTCCTGACTTTC,CASTRLDTSGANVLTF
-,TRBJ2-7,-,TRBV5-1,TGCGCCAGCAGCTTGGGGGGGGCTAGCTTCAATGAGCAGTACTTC,CASSLGGASFNEQYF
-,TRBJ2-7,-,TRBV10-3,TGTGCCATCAGTACCCCCGCGCTGTCCGAGCAGTACTTC,CAISTPALSEQYF
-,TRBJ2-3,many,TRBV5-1,TGCGCCAGCAGCCTACGATCAGGGGAACGGCCAGATACGCAGTATTTT,CASSLRSGERPDTQYF
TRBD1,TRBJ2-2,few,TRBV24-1,TGTGCCACCAGTGATTTGCATCAACAGGGGGACACCGGGGAGCTGTTTTTT,CATSDLHQQGDTGELFF
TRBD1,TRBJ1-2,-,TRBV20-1,TGCAGTGCTCCGCCGGGACAGAGTTCTCGGGGCTACACCTTC,CSAPPGQSSRGYTF
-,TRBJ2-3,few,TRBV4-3,TGCGCCAGCAGCCAAGACCCCAGCACAGATACGCAGTATTTT,CASSQDPSTDTQYF
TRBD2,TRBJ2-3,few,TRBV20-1,TGCAGTGCTAGAGTTTTGCGGGGGGGTGGGGATACGCAGTATTTT,CSARVLRGGGDTQYF
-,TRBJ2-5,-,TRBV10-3,TGTGCCTCGGGCTCTAACGAGAGGGCAGAGACCCAGTACTTC,CASGSNERAETQYF
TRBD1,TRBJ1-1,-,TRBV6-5,TGTGCCAGCAGGCTAAGACCGGGACAGGGGAACACTGAAGCTTTCTTT,CASRLRPGQGNTEAFF
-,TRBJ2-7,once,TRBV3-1,TGTGCCAGCAGCCCGACAGTAGCAGCCTACGAGCAGTACTTC,CASSPTVAAYEQYF
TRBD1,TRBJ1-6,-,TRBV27,TGTGCCAGCAGTCACACAGGGGGTCTCTATAATTCACCCCTCCACTTT,CASSHTGGLYNSPLHF
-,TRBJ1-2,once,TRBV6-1,TGTGCCAGCGCCCCGGAGGCCCGGGACCGAATTAACTATGGCTACACCTTC,CASAPEARDRINYGYTF
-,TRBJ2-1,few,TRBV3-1,TGTGCCAGCAGCCAAGCGTGGGGGGCCGCCTACAATGAGCAGTTCTTC,CASSQAWGAAYNEQFF
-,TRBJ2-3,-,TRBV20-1,TGCAGTGCTTACCCTGTGAGGGGCCTAAGCACAGATACGCAGTATTTT,CSAYPVRGLSTDTQYF
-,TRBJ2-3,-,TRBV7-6,TGTACCAGCAGCTTAGGACGCACAGATACGCAGTATTTT,CTSSLGRTDTQYF
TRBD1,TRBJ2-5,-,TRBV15,TGTGCCACACCTCAGGGGGCGGTTAGAGGAGAGACCCAGTACTTC,CATPQGAVRGETQYF
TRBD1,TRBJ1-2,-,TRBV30,TGTGCCTGGAGCTTGACAGGGGGACGCTACACCTTC,CAWSLTGGRYTF
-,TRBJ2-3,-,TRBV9,TGTGCCAGCAGCGTGAGACCCGCAGATACGCAGTATTTT,CASSVRPADTQYF
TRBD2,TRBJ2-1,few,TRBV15,TGTGCCACCAGCGCCGACCGGGGGGTCTACAATGAGCAGTTCTTC,CATSADRGVYNEQFF
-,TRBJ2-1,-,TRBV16,TGTGCCAGCAGCCAATCTGAGGGGCTCTCCTACAATGAGCAGTTCTTC,CASSQSEGLSYNEQFF
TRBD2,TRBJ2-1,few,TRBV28,TGTGCCAGCAGTTTAGGTCTAGCGGGGGGGTATGCTGAGCAGTTCTTC,CASSLGLAGGYAEQFF
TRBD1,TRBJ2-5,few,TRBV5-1,TGCGCCAGCAGCGCCGGACAGGTCTTGGAGACCCAGTACTTC,CASSAGQVLETQYF